A single sample is the source of the 11 T cell receptor beta chains below, sequenced in a study of Ad26.COV2.S vaccination and SARS-CoV-2 variants. Measured with immunoSEQ multiplex PCR; TCRdb has only the in-frame clones, and not every one. The table shows under 500,000 clones, with around 92% occurring only once. Indicated treatment: about 20 received Ad26.COV2.S at low or high dose, single or two shots; several received placebo; per-sample allocation not given. After the first vaccine or placebo injection, samples were drawn on day 63. The sequencing used peripheral blood, collected in a trial of Ad26.COV2.S vaccine versus placebo. The source is a person between 18 and 59 years old who received the Ad26.COV2.S COVID-19 vaccine or a placebo.

The rearrangement joins TRBV10-3 to TRBJ2-3; 12 nucleotides agree with TRBD2. This CDR3 is built from 15 residues. The V gene end was trimmed by 7 bases and the J gene end by 3 bases; junction bases not matched to a gene: 5. CDR1 is ENHRY, CDR2 SYGVKD, per germline. CDR3 protein: CAIKRTSGETDTQYF. The CDR3 DNA follows: TGTGCCATCAAAAGGACTAGCGGGGAGACAGATACGCAGTATTTT.

The chain carries TRBV2 and TRBJ1-2; 9 bases line up with TRBD1. The germline V gene encodes CDR1 SNHLY and CDR2 FYNNEI. The CDR3 is 15 residues long. Trimming cost V 5 bases and J 4 bases; bases outside gene matches: 8. CDR3 amino acids: CASSLGTGGTYGYTF. In DNA form, the CDR3 reads TGTGCCAGCAGTCTGGGCACAGGGGGCACCTATGGCTACACCTTC.

This chain connects TRBV5-4 to TRBJ2-1, with TRBD2 matching over 10 bases. V was pared by 1 base and J by 10 bases, with 5 bases of the junction left unmatched. The CDR3 runs 14 residues. CDR1 SGHNT and CDR2 YYREEE come from the germline V gene (reference sequence). The DNA of the CDR3 is TGTGCCAGCAGCTTGAGCGGGGGGGCCGGGGAGCAGTTCTTC. This encodes CASSLSGGAGEQFF.

V gene TRBV25-1 combines with J gene TRBJ2-7; 7 bases map to TRBD2. With 6 bases clipped from V and 5 bases from J, the junction kept 10 bases outside the gene matches. The CDR3 extends over 14 amino acids. CDR1 and CDR2 from the germline V gene are MGHDK and SYGVNS. CDR3 protein: CASRSSGEVHEQYF. The CDR3 DNA follows: TGTGCCAGCAGATCCAGCGGGGAAGTTCACGAGCAGTACTTC.

This clone was observed once. V usage is TRBV18 and J usage is TRBJ2-2; no definite D call. Trimming shortened V by 6 bases and J by 2 bases, and 7 bases separated the two germline ends. The CDR3 sequence is 13 residues long. Germline lookup yields CDR1 KGHSH and CDR2 LQKENI. The CDR3 sequence: CASSLTNTGELFF. The CDR3 region has the DNA TGTGCCAGCTCTCTGACTAACACCGGGGAGCTGTTTTTT. The full variable domain, in which reference TRBV18 and TRBJ2-2 provide the parts outside the CDR3, is NAGVMQNPRHLVRRRGQEARLRCSPMKGHSHVYWYRQLPEEGLKFMVYLQKENIIDESGMPKERFSAEFPKEGPSILRIQQVVRGDSAAYFCASSLTNTGELFFGEGSRLTVL.

This rearrangement joins TRBV5-1 to TRBJ2-3; D gene unclear. The CDR3 covers 15 residues. Germline V gives CDR1 SGHRS, CDR2 YFSETQ. V shed 1 base and J shed 2 bases, with 11 bases lying between them. The CDR3 is CASSLRSFNTDTQYF. The CDR3 region has the DNA TGCGCCAGCAGCTTGCGGTCCTTTAACACAGATACGCAGTATTTT.

The gene calls are TRBV13 and TRBJ1-2, with D maybe TRBD1 (6 bases). This CDR3 is 15 amino acids long. CDR1 PRHDT and CDR2 FYEKMQ come from the germline V gene (reference sequence). Trimming pared 0 bases from V and 8 bases from J, leaving 16 bases between. CDR3 protein: CASSLGQGSQLGYTF. The CDR3 DNA reads TGTGCCAGCAGCTTAGGTCAGGGGTCCCAACTGGGCTACACCTTC.

The chain is built from TRBV18 and TRBJ2-3, with a weak D call TRBD1 (5 bases). Germline values: CDR1 KGHSH, CDR2 LQKENI. The CDR3 runs to 15 residues. V shed 2 bases and J shed 4 bases, with 13 bases lying between them. This CDR3 reads CASSPEAGFSDTQYF. CDR3 nucleotide sequence: TGTGCCAGCTCACCAGAGGCAGGGTTTTCAGATACGCAGTATTTT.

V gene TRBV24-1 combines with J gene TRBJ2-1, with TRBD1 identical over 8 bases. The junction had 11 bases not matched to a gene; V was cut back by 4 bases and J by 4 bases. Germline V CDR1 and CDR2: KGHDR, SFDVKD. The CDR3 has 17 amino acids. The CDR3 bases are TGTGCCACCAGTGAGTCGAAGGGACAGGTCGGATACAATGAGCAGTTCTTC. The encoded protein is CATSESKGQVGYNEQFF.

The chain has TRBV12-5 and TRBJ2-1; 12 bases align to TRBD2. In germline, CDR1 is LGHNT, CDR2 FRNRAP. The V segment lost 0 bases and the J segment 2 bases; nucleotides outside the gene matches: 17. This CDR3 region has 22 residues. The CDR3 nucleotides are TGTGCTAGTGGTTTGGTAGGTTGGCTAGCGGGGGGGCCTGTCTCAGCCTACAATGAGCAGTTCTTC. This encodes CASGLVGWLAGGPVSAYNEQFF.

The J gene is TRBJ1-1, the V gene TRBV1. TRBV1 is an annotated pseudogene. The CDR3 has 13 amino acids. This CDR3 is CTSSQEGSAGAFF. CDR3 DNA: TGCACCAGCAGCCAAGAGGGGTCCGCGGGAGCTTTCTTT.